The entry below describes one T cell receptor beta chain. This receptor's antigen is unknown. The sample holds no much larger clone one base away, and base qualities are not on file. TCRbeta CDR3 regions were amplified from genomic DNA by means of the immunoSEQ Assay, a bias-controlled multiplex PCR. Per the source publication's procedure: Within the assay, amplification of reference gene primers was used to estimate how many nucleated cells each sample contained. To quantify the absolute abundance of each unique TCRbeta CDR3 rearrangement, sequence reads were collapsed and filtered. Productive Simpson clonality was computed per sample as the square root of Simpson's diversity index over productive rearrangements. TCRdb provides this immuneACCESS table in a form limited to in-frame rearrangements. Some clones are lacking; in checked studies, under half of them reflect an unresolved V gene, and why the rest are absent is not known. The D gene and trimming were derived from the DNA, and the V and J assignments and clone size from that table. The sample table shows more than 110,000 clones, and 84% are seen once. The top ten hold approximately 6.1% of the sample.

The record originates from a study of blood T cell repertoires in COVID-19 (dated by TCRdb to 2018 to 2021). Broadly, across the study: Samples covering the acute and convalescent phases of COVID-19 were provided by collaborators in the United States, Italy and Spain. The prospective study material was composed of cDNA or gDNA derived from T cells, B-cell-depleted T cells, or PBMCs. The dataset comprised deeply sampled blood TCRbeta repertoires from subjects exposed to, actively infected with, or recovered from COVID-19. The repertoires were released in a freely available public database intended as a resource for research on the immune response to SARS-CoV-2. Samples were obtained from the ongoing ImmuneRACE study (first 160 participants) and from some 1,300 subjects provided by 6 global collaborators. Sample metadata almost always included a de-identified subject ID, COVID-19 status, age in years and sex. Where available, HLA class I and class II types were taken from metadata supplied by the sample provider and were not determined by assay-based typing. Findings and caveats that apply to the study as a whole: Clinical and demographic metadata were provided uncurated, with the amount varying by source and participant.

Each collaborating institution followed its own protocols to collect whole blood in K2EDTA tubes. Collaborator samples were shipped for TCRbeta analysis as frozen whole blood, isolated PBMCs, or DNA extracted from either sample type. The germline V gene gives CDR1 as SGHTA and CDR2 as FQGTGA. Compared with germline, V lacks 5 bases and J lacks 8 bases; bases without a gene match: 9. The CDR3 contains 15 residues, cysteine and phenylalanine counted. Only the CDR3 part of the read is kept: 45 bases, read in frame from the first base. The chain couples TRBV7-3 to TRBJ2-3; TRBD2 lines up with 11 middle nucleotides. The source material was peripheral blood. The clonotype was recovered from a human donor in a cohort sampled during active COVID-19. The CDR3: CASSQNSGGAATQYF. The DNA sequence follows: TGTGCCAGCAGCCAAAATAGCGGGGGGGCTGCTACGCAGTATTTT. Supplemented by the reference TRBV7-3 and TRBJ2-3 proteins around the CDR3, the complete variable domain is GAGVSQTPSNKVTEKGKYVELRCDPISGHTALYWYRQSLGQGPEFLIYFQGTGAADDSGLPNDRFFAVRPEGSVSTLKIQRTERGDSAVYLCASSQNSGGAATQYFGPGTRLTVL.